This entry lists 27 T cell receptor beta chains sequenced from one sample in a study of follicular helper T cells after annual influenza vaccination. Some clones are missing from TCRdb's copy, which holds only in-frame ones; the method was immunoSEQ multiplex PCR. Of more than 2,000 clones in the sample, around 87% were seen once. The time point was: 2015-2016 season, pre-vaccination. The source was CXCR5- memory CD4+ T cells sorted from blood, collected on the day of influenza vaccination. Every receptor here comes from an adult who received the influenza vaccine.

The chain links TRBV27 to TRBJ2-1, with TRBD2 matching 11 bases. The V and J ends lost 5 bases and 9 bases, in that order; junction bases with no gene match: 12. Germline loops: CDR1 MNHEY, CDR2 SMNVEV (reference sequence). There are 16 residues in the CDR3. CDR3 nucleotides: TGTGCCAGCAGTGTCTTAGCGGGGGGGCCGATGAGTGAGCAGTTCTTC. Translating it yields CASSVLAGGPMSEQFF.

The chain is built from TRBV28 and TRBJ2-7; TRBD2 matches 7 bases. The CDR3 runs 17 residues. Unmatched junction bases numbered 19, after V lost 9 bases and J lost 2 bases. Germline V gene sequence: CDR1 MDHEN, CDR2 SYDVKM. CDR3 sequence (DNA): TGTGCCAGTGGGAGGGCGACTGGCGGGGTCTCCACCTACGAGCAGTACTTC. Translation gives CASGRATGGVSTYEQYF. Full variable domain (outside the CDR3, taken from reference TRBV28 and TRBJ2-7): DVKVTQSSRYLVKRTGEKVFLECVQDMDHENMFWYRQDPGLGLRLIYFSYDVKMKEKGDIPEGYSVSREKKERFSLILESASTNQTSMYLCASGRATGGVSTYEQYFGPGTRLTVT.

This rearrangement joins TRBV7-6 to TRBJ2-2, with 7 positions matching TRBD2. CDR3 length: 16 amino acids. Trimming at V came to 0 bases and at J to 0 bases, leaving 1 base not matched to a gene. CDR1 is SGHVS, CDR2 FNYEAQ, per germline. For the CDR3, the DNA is TGTGCCAGCAGCTTAGCGGCGGGGGCGAACACCGGGGAGCTGTTTTTT. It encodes CASSLAAGANTGELFF.

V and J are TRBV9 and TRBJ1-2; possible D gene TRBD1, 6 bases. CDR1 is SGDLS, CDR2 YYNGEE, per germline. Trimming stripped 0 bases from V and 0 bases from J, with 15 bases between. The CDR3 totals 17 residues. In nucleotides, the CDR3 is TGTGCCAGCAGCGTAGAAGCCAGGACAGTCTCTAACTATGGCTACACCTTC. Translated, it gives CASSVEARTVSNYGYTF.

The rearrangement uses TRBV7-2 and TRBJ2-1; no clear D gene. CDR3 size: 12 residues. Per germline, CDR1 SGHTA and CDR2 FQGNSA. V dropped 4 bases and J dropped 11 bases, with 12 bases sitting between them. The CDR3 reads CASSSRVGKQFF. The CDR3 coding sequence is TGTGCCAGCAGCTCTAGAGTGGGGAAGCAGTTCTTC.

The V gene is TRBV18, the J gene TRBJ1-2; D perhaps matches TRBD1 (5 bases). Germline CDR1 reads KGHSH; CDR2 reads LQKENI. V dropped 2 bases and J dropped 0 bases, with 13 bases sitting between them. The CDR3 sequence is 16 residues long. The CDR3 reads CASSPFTGSANYGYTF. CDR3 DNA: TGTGCCAGCTCACCATTCACAGGTTCAGCTAACTATGGCTACACCTTC. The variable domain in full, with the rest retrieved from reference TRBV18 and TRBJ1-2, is NAGVMQNPRHLVRRRGQEARLRCSPMKGHSHVYWYRQLPEEGLKFMVYLQKENIIDESGMPKERFSAEFPKEGPSILRIQQVVRGDSAAYFCASSPFTGSANYGYTFGSGTRLTVV.

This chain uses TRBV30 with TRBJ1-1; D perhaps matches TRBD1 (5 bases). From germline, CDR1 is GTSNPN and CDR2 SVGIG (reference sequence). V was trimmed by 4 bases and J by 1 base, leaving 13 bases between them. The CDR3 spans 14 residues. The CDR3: CAWTPGGPNTEAFF. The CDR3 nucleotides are TGTGCCTGGACCCCTGGGGGTCCGAACACTGAAGCTTTCTTT.

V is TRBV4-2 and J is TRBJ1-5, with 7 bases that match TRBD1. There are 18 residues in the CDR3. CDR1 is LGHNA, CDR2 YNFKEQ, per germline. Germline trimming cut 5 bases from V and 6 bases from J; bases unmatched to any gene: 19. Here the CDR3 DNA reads TGTGCCAGCAGCTTGGGGGTTTCTTCTGACAGGGTGGGTCAGCCCCAGCATTTT. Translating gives CASSLGVSSDRVGQPQHF.

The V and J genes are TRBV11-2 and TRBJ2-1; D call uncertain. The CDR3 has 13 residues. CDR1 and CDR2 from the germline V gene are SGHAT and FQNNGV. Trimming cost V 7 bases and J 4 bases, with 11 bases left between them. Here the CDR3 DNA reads TGTGCCAGCAATAGGGAACTTTACAATGAGCAGTTCTTC. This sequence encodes CASNRELYNEQFF.

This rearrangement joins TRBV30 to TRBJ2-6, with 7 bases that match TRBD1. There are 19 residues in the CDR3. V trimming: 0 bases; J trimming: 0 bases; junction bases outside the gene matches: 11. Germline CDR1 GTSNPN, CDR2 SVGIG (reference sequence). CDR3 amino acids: CAWSVRGPGERSGANVLTF. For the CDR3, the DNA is TGTGCCTGGAGTGTAAGGGGGCCAGGGGAACGCTCTGGGGCCAACGTCCTGACTTTC. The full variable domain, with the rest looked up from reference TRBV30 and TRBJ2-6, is SQTIHQWPATLVQPVGSPLSLECTVEGTSNPNLYWYRQAAGRGLQLLFYSVGIGQISSEVPQNLSASRPQDRQFILSSKKLLLSDSGFYLCAWSVRGPGERSGANVLTFGAGSRLTVL.

CDR3 coding DNA: TGTGCCAGCATTGGAGCCAGGAACACTGAAGCTTTCTTT. It is translated as CASIGARNTEAFF. This chain links TRBV6-1 with TRBJ1-1; D is uncertain. Trimming stripped 7 bases from V and 1 base from J, with 10 bases between. Germline CDR1 is MNHNS and CDR2 is SASEGT. The CDR3 has 13 amino acids.

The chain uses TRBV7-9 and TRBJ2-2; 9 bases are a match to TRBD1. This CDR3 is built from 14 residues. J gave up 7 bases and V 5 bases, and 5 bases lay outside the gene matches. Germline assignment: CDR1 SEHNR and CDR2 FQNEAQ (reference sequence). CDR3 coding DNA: TGTGCCAGCAGCGACGGGACAGGGAGCGGGGAGCTGTTTTTT. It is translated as CASSDGTGSGELFF. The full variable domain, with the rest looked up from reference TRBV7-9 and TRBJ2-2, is DTGVSQNPRHKITKRGQNVTFRCDPISEHNRLYWYRQTLGQGPEFLTYFQNEAQLEKSRLLSDRFSAERPKGSFSTLEIQRTEQGDSAMYLCASSDGTGSGELFFGEGSRLTVL.

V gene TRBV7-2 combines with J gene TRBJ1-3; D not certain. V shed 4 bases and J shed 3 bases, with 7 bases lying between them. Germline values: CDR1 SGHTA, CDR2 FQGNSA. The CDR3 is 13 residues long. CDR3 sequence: CASSSGVGNTIYF. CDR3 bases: TGTGCCAGCAGCTCTGGGGTTGGAAACACCATATATTTT.

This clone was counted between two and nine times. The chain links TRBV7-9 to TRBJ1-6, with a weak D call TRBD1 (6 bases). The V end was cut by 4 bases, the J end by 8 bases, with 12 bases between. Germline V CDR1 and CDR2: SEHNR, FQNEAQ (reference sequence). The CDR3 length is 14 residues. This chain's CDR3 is CASSSGHRDSPLHF. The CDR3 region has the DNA TGTGCCAGCAGCTCGGGACATAGGGATTCACCCCTCCACTTT.

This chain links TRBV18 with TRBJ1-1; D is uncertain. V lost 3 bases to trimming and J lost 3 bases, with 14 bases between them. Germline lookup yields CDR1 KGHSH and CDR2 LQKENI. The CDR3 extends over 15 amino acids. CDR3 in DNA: TGTGCCAGCTCACCCACATCGGGGTCCGACACTGAAGCTTTCTTT. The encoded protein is CASSPTSGSDTEAFF.

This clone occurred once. CDR3 coding DNA: TGCAGCGTTCGTGGACAGGTTGATGGCTACACCTTC. Translated, it gives CSVRGQVDGYTF. The chain joins TRBV29-1 to TRBJ1-2; 7 bases agree with TRBD1. This CDR3 contains 12 residues. The germline V gene encodes CDR1 SQVTM and CDR2 ANQGSEA. Trimming removed 5 bases from V and 6 bases from J; junction bases left unmatched: 6.

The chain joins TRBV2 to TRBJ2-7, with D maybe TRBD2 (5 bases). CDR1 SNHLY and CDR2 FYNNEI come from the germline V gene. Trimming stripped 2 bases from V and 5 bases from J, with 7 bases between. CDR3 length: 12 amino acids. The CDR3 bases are TGTGCCAGCAGTGAACTAGCCCACGAGCAGTACTTC. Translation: CASSELAHEQYF.

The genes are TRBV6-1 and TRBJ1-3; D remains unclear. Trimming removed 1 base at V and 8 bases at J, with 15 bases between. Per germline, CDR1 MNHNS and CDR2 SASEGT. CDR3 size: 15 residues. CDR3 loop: CASSEEAGGRDTIYF. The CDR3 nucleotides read TGTGCCAGCAGTGAAGAGGCCGGCGGTAGGGACACCATATATTTT.

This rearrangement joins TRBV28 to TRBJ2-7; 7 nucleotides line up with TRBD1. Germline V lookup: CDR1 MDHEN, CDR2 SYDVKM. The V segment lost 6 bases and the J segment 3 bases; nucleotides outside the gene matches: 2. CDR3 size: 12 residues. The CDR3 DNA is TGTGCCAGCAGAGGGACAGACTACGAGCAGTACTTC. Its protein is CASRGTDYEQYF.

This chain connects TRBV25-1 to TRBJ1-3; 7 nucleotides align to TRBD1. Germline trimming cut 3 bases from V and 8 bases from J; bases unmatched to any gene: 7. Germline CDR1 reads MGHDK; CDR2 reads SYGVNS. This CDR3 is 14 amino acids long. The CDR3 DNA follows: TGTGCCAGCAGTGATCCGACAGGGTGGGACACCATATATTTT. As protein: CASSDPTGWDTIYF.

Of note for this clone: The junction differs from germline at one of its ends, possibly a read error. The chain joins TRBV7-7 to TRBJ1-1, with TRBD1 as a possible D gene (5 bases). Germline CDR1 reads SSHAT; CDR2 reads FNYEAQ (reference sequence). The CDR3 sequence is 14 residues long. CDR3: CASSPGAGSTEAFF. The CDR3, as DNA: TGTGCTAGCAGCCCCGGGGCCGGGAGCACTGAAGCTTTCTTT.

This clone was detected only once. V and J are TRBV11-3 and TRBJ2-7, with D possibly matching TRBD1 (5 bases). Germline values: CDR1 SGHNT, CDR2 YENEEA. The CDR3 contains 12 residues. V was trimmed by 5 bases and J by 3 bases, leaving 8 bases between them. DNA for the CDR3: TGTGCCAGCAGCCAGGGCGGCTACGAGCAGTACTTC. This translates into CASSQGGYEQYF. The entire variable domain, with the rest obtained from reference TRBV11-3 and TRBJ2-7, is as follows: EAGVVQSPRYKIIEKKQPVAFWCNPISGHNTLYWYLQNLGQGPELLIRYENEEAVDDSQLPKDRFSAERLKGVDSTLKIQPAELGDSAVYLCASSQGGYEQYFGPGTRLTVT.

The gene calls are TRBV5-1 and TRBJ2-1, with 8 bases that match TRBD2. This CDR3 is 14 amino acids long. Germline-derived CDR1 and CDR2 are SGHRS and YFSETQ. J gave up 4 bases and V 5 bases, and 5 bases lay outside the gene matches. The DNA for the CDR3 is TGCGCCAGCAGGTCCACTAGCGGATACAATGAGCAGTTCTTC. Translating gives CASRSTSGYNEQFF.

In nucleotides, the CDR3 is TGTGCCAGCAGTTACGGGGACATGAAGGGCTATGGCTACACCTTC. Translation: CASSYGDMKGYGYTF. The chain joins TRBV6-6 to TRBJ1-2; possibly TRBD1 for D (6 bases). V lost 2 bases, J lost 4 bases, and 14 bases lay in between. The CDR3 spans 15 residues. CDR1 is MNHNY, CDR2 SVGAGI, per germline (reference sequence).

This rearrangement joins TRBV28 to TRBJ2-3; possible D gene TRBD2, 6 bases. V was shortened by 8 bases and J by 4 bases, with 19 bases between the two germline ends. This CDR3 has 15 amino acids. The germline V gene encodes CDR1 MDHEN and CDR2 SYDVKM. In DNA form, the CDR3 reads TGTGCCAGCCTAGGACTGCGGGGCCCTGCAGATACGCAGTATTTT. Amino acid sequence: CASLGLRGPADTQYF.

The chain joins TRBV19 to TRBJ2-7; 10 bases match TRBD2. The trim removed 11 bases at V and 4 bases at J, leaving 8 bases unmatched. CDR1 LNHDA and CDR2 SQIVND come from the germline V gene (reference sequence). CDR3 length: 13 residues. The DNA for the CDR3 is TGTGCCCCCTTCGGGACTAGCGTTTACGAGCAGTACTTC. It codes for CAPFGTSVYEQYF. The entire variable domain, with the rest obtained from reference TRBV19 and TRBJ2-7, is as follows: DGGITQSPKYLFRKEGQNVTLSCEQNLNHDAMYWYRQDPGQGLRLIYYSQIVNDFQKGDIAEGYSVSREKKESFPLTVTSAQKNPTAFYLCAPFGTSVYEQYFGPGTRLTVT.

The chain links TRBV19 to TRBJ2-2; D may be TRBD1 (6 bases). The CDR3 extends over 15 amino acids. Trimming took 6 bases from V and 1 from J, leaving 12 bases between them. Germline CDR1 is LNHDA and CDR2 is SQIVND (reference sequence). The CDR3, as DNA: TGTGCCAGTAGACGACAGGACCTGAACACCGGGGAGCTGTTTTTT. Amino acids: CASRRQDLNTGELFF.